The sequence of this TCR beta chain was determined in a study of T cell responses to AZD1222 COVID-19 vaccine. Germline V gives CDR1 GTSNPN, CDR2 SVGIG (reference sequence). The length of the CDR3 is 20 residues. The J segment lost 0 bases and the V segment lost 3 bases, leaving 17 bases of the junction unmatched. The repertoire was sequenced with immunoSEQ multiplex PCR; TCRdb's copy has only in-frame clones and lacks some. Of under 200,000 clones detected, around 94% appear once; the ten largest clones hold approximately 0.69%. The gene calls are TRBV30 and TRBJ2-7, with 13 nucleotides matching TRBD2. The starting material was peripheral blood, obtained on day 0 of AZD1222 vaccination. The TCR was taken from an adult in good health. For the CDR3, the DNA is TGTGCCTGGAGGGCTCCTCTCGGACTAGCGGGAGCTCTCCTCTCCTACGAGCAGTACTTC. Residues: CAWRAPLGLAGALLSYEQYF.